The 28 T cell receptor beta chains below all came from one sample that was sequenced in a study of identical twins. Using its own MiXCR run on the 5' RACE reads, TCRdb lists one record per CDR3 protein. The repertoire includes about 660,000 distinct CDR3 sequences, around 8.3% of them detected once, and around 0.98% sits in the top ten. This sample was also put to use in a study of yellow fever vaccine responses in identical twins.

Input material: PBMCs. All receptors derive from a woman younger than 35 in good health.

This clonotype was seen only a few times. The chain carries TRBV4-3 and TRBJ2-6, with unresolved D. Germline V gives CDR1 LGHNA, CDR2 YSLEER. Trimming stripped 1 base from V and 2 bases from J, with 6 bases between. This CDR3 contains 15 residues. CDR3 protein: CASSQVDAGANVLTF. CDR3 DNA: TGCGCCAGCAGCCAAGTTGACGCTGGGGCCAACGTCCTGACTTTC.

V is TRBV15 and J is TRBJ2-3; D perhaps matches TRBD2 (6 bases). This CDR3 spans 13 amino acids. Trimming removed 9 bases at V and 1 base at J, with 11 bases between. Germline-derived CDR1 and CDR2 are LNHNV and YYDKDF (reference sequence). CDR3 residues: CATRREGTDTQYF. CDR3 coding DNA: TGTGCCACGAGGCGGGAAGGCACAGATACGCAGTATTTT.

This clonotype was detected only a few times. This chain connects TRBV5-1 to TRBJ2-5; tentatively, D is TRBD1 (5 bases). Deletions cut 5 bases from V and 5 bases from J, with 16 bases between. This CDR3 has 14 residues. From germline, CDR1 is SGHRS and CDR2 YFSETQ. This CDR3 is CASREQQGWETQYF. The CDR3 DNA reads as TGCGCCAGCAGGGAACAGCAGGGATGGGAGACCCAGTACTTC.

The chain links TRBV15 to TRBJ2-2; the D gene is possibly TRBD2 (6 bases). Germline values: CDR1 LNHNV, CDR2 YYDKDF (reference sequence). The CDR3 spans 17 residues. The V and J ends lost 3 bases and 2 bases respectively, with 16 bases between them. This chain's CDR3 is CATSSTLLAKNTGELFF. The CDR3 DNA follows: TGTGCCACCAGCAGTACCCTCCTAGCGAAAAACACCGGGGAGCTGTTTTTT.

This clonotype was recorded many times. At one end, the junction sequence differs from germline, possibly due to a read error. The V and J genes are TRBV28 and TRBJ2-7; tentatively, D is TRBD1 (6 bases). The CDR3 covers 14 residues. Germline V gene sequence: CDR1 MDHEN, CDR2 SYDVKM. The CDR3 DNA is TGTGCCAGCAGTTACAACAGGGCACCCGGCCTTGTTTTCTTC. Protein product: CASSYNRAPGLVFF.

This clonotype was seen ten or more times. The chain is built from TRBV12-3 or TRBV12-4 and TRBJ1-5; 10 nucleotides line up with TRBD1. This CDR3 spans 17 amino acids. V shed 6 bases, J shed 5 bases, and the junction held 13 bases outside the gene matches. The CDR3 here is CASRLVPSTGGYQPQHF. CDR3 coding DNA: TGTGCCAGCAGGCTGGTCCCCTCGACAGGGGGCTATCAGCCCCAGCATTTT.

The rearrangement links TRBV28 to TRBJ2-1, with TRBD2 identical over 10 bases. This CDR3 spans 15 amino acids. CDR1 and CDR2 from the germline V gene are MDHEN and SYDVKM. V lost 5 bases and J lost 8; bases outside the gene matches: 9. The CDR3 protein is CASSPSGRRVDEQFF. The CDR3 DNA reads TGTGCCAGCAGTCCTAGCGGGAGAAGGGTCGATGAGCAGTTCTTC.

This sequence joins TRBV7-2 and TRBJ2-1; 15 bases are a match to TRBD2. J was trimmed by 2 bases and V by 5 bases; bases with no gene match: 4. Germline loops: CDR1 SGHTA, CDR2 FQGNSA. The CDR3 covers 17 residues. The CDR3 sequence: CASSPGTSGRTYNEQFF. The CDR3 region has the DNA TGTGCCAGCAGCCCCGGGACTAGCGGGAGGACCTACAATGAGCAGTTCTTC.

The chain links TRBV7-8 to TRBJ2-5, with 15 bases aligning to TRBD2. V was pared by 6 bases and J by 1 base, with 9 bases of the junction left unmatched. CDR1 SGHVS and CDR2 FQNEAQ come from the germline V gene. The CDR3 sequence is 18 residues long. CDR3 sequence: CASRVGGGLAGGQETQYF. The CDR3 DNA follows: TGTGCCAGCAGGGTAGGGGGGGGACTAGCGGGAGGCCAAGAGACCCAGTACTTC.

The J gene is TRBJ1-1, the V gene TRBV5-1, with D perhaps matching TRBD1 (6 bases). The V gene lost 1 base and the J gene lost 4 bases, with 17 bases spanning the gap. The CDR3 extends over 16 amino acids. The germline V gene encodes CDR1 SGHRS and CDR2 YFSETQ. The CDR3 DNA sequence: TGCGCCAGCAGCTTGTTTGGTCAGGACAGATCCACTGAAGCTTTCTTT. This sequence encodes CASSLFGQDRSTEAFF.

This clonotype has more than one count but fewer than ten. The chain combines TRBV7-8 with TRBJ1-2, with 10 positions matching TRBD1. V was clipped by 4 bases and J by 3 bases; unmatched bases: 11. Looked up from germline, CDR1 is SGHVS and CDR2 is FQNEAQ. This CDR3 is built from 17 residues. CDR3 sequence (DNA): TGTGCCAGCAGCTCGGGGGACAGGGGACAATCATACTATGGCTACACCTTC. Amino acids: CASSSGDRGQSYYGYTF.

This clonotype was recorded a few times. The junction and the germline gene differ at one end; a read error may be behind it. This chain joins TRBV20-1 and TRBJ2-3; the D gene is possibly TRBD1 (8 bases). CDR1 and CDR2 (germline): DFQATT, SNEGSKA (reference sequence). CDR3 size: 16 residues. The chain's CDR3 is CSARGVQGGAKSTQYF. The DNA of the CDR3 is TGCAGTGCGAGAGGGGTACAGGGGGGGGCAAAAAGTACGCAGTATTTT.

This clonotype was seen a few times. This chain uses TRBV14 with TRBJ2-1; 11 bases line up with TRBD2. V shed 0 bases, J shed 3 bases, and the junction held 7 bases outside the gene matches. Germline CDR1 reads SGHDN; CDR2 reads FVKESK. The CDR3 loop spans 18 amino acids. The CDR3: CASSQEAGTSGYYNEQFF. Written as DNA, the CDR3 is TGTGCCAGCAGCCAAGAGGCAGGGACTAGCGGATACTACAATGAGCAGTTCTTC.

This clonotype was counted between two and nine times. The V call is TRBV2, the J call TRBJ2-1; 8 bases are a match to TRBD1. The CDR3 contains 16 residues. Germline lookup yields CDR1 SNHLY and CDR2 FYNNEI. V lost 6 bases to trimming and J lost 2 bases; unmatched junction nucleotides: 9. CDR3 sequence reads: CASRGTRDRPYNEQFF. CDR3 DNA sequence: TGTGCCAGCAGGGGGACCCGGGACAGGCCCTACAATGAGCAGTTCTTC.

This clonotype was counted between two and nine times. The rearrangement joins TRBV18 to TRBJ2-1, with 13 bases fitting TRBD2. The trim removed 4 bases at V and 5 bases at J, leaving 17 bases unmatched. Looked up from germline, CDR1 is KGHSH and CDR2 is LQKENI. This CDR3 comprises 20 residues. CDR3 loop: CASSRGLAGDLLRGNNEQFF. The CDR3 DNA reads TGTGCCAGCTCACGAGGACTAGCGGGAGATCTGCTCAGAGGGAACAATGAGCAGTTCTTC.

V gene TRBV6-2 or TRBV6-3 combines with J gene TRBJ2-1; unclear D gene. V lost 4 bases and J 8 bases, leaving 9 bases between the germline ends. This CDR3 is built from 12 residues. Per germline, CDR1 MNHEY and CDR2 SVGEGT. The CDR3 region has the DNA TGTGCCAGCAGTTTACCCGCGGATGAGCAGTTCTTC. Encoded protein: CASSLPADEQFF.

Only a few counts were recorded for this clonotype. The genes are TRBV14 and TRBJ2-1; 12 nucleotides match TRBD1. CDR1 SGHDN and CDR2 FVKESK come from the germline V gene. The CDR3 has 16 residues. J was trimmed by 7 bases and V by 0 bases; bases with no gene match: 4. This chain's CDR3 is CASSQEGQGAWNEQFF. The CDR3 DNA reads TGTGCCAGCAGCCAAGAGGGACAGGGGGCTTGGAATGAGCAGTTCTTC.

This clonotype was seen a few times. This sequence joins TRBV7-9 and TRBJ2-7; no clear D. From germline, CDR1 is SEHNR and CDR2 FQNEAQ (reference sequence). The CDR3 has 11 residues. Trimming removed 5 bases from V and 6 bases from J, with 8 bases in between. The CDR3 DNA follows: TGTGCCAGCAGCCTAGACCCCGAGCAGTACTTC. Protein: CASSLDPEQYF. Using reference TRBV7-9 and TRBJ2-7 for the parts outside the CDR3, the full variable domain is DTGVSQNPRHKITKRGQNVTFRCDPISEHNRLYWYRQTLGQGPEFLTYFQNEAQLEKSRLLSDRFSAERPKGSFSTLEIQRTEQGDSAMYLCASSLDPEQYFGPGTRLTVT.

This clonotype was counted between two and nine times. The chain is built from TRBV11-3 and TRBJ2-7; 8 bases fit TRBD2. CDR1 is SGHNT, CDR2 YENEEA, per germline. The V gene end was trimmed by 5 bases and the J gene end by 7 bases; junction bases not matched to a gene: 4. This CDR3 region has 12 residues. The CDR3 loop reads CASSLPGGEQYF. The CDR3 DNA reads TGTGCCAGCAGCCTCCCGGGAGGGGAGCAGTACTTC.

The rearrangement uses TRBV12-3 or TRBV12-4 and TRBJ2-7; 14 bases are shared with TRBD2. The trim removed 6 bases at V and 7 bases at J, leaving 8 bases unmatched. The CDR3 spans 15 residues. CDR3 nucleotide sequence: TGTGCCAGCAGAAAGGGACTAGCGGGAGAGGATGAGCAGTACTTC. Its translation: CASRKGLAGEDEQYF.

CDR3 amino acids: CASIGGTTYEQYF. The CDR3 DNA reads as TGTGCCAGCATCGGAGGGACTACCTACGAGCAGTACTTC. The chain combines TRBV2 with TRBJ2-7; TRBD2 agrees at 7 bases. The CDR3 is made up of 13 amino acids. Per the germline V gene, CDR1 is SNHLY and CDR2 is FYNNEI. Losses at the gene ends were 7 bases for V and 2 bases for J; bases not matched to a gene: 5.

This clonotype has ten or more counts. The gene calls are TRBV7-2 and TRBJ2-2; 12 bases match TRBD2. V dropped 2 bases and J dropped 8; count of bases not matched to a gene: 6. This CDR3 region has 16 residues. Germline V lookup: CDR1 SGHTA, CDR2 FQGNSA. The CDR3 sequence is CASSLSGLAGKGELFF. The DNA of the CDR3 is TGTGCCAGCAGCTTATCAGGACTAGCGGGAAAGGGGGAGCTGTTTTTT. Together with reference TRBV7-2 and TRBJ2-2, the CDR3 gives the full variable domain: GAGVSQSPSNKVTEKGKDVELRCDPISGHTALYWYRQSLGQGLEFLIYFQGNSAPDKSGLPSDRFSAERTGGSVSTLTIQRTQQEDSAVYLCASSLSGLAGKGELFFGEGSRLTVL.

This clonotype was picked up a small number of times. CDR3 nucleotide sequence: TGTGCCAGCAGTTACGTGTCAGTGGGGGACAACACTGAAGCTTTCTTT. Its protein product is CASSYVSVGDNTEAFF. This chain links TRBV6-5 with TRBJ1-1, with D possibly TRBD1 on 5 matching bases. The CDR3 length is 16 residues. Looked up from germline, CDR1 is MNHEY and CDR2 is SVGAGI. Trimming removed 2 bases from V and 2 bases from J, with 15 bases in between.

This clonotype has just a few counts. The genes are TRBV2 and TRBJ1-2, with D possibly TRBD1 on 5 matching bases. V lost 6 bases to trimming and J lost 1 base, with 15 bases between them. This CDR3 has 15 residues. CDR1 and CDR2 (germline): SNHLY, FYNNEI. CDR3 amino acids: CASSYEGLNNYGYTF. In DNA, the CDR3 is TGTGCCAGCAGCTATGAGGGACTTAATAACTATGGCTACACCTTC.

This clonotype was seen repeatedly, ten times or more. CDR3 amino acids: CSARDGQGVETQYF. DNA for the CDR3: TGCAGTGCTAGAGACGGACAGGGGGTAGAGACCCAGTACTTC. The chain links TRBV20-1 to TRBJ2-5, with 10 bases lining up with TRBD1. Germline CDR1 is DFQATT and CDR2 is SNEGSKA (reference sequence). V was pared by 0 bases and J by 4 bases, with 2 bases of the junction left unmatched. The CDR3 extends over 14 amino acids.

A few counts support this clonotype. The chain joins TRBV2 to TRBJ1-1; tentative D call: TRBD1 (5 bases). The V end lost 6 bases, the J end lost 6 bases, and 17 bases lay between the germline ends. Germline V gene lookup returns CDR1 SNHLY and CDR2 FYNNEI. The CDR3 spans 14 residues. For the CDR3, the DNA is TGTGCCAGCAGCCAATCACCGGGACGGTCTGAAGCTTTCTTT. It is translated as CASSQSPGRSEAFF.

The chain carries TRBV7-9 and TRBJ2-7; D gene uncertain. Trimming pared 2 bases from V and 4 bases from J, leaving 9 bases between. CDR1 is SEHNR, CDR2 FQNEAQ, per germline (reference sequence). The CDR3 length is 13 residues. CDR3 DNA sequence: TGTGCCAGCAGCTTATCGGCCGGGTACGAGCAGTACTTC. As protein: CASSLSAGYEQYF.

The rearrangement links TRBV20-1 to TRBJ2-2; maybe TRBD2 (5 bases). The CDR3 has 15 amino acids. V dropped 3 bases and J dropped 5 bases, with 16 bases sitting between them. CDR1 and CDR2 (germline): DFQATT, SNEGSKA (reference sequence). CDR3 DNA sequence: TGCAGTGCTAGGGATACCTCGGGAAGGACCGGGGAGCTGTTTTTT. Translated: CSARDTSGRTGELFF.